A selection of T cell receptor beta chains follows, all from one sample in a study of neurological immune-mediated disorders. Using its own MiXCR run on the 5' RACE reads, TCRdb lists one record per CDR3 protein. The table lists about 70,000 distinct CDR3 sequences, approximately 3.3% of them singletons. Sequencing used PBMCs. The receptors shown here come from a woman aged 50 to 60 with multiple sclerosis. CDR3s include the opening cysteine and the closing phenylalanine or tryptophan. D genes are given only for firm matches. Size values are once, few and many counts, or a class for expanded clones, and some rows have none.

CDR3aa: CASSQVFTNTGELFF
CDR3nt: TGCGCCAGCAGCCAAGTCTTCACGAACACCGGGGAGCTGTTTTTT
abundance: many
j_gene: TRBJ2-2
d_gene: NA
len: 15
v_gene: TRBV4-3

CDR3aa: CASSFTGYDGAQFF
CDR3nt: TGTGCCAGCAGCTTCACAGGGTACGACGGTGCGCAGTTCTTC
abundance: many
j_gene: TRBJ2-1
d_gene: NA
len: 14
v_gene: TRBV5-6

CDR3aa: CASSPGQGAYEQYF
CDR3nt: TGTGCCAGCAGTCCGGGACAGGGGGCCTACGAGCAGTACTTC
abundance: many
j_gene: TRBJ2-7
d_gene: TRBD1
len: 14
v_gene: TRBV28

CDR3aa: CASSDQGLEETQYF
CDR3nt: TGCGCCAGCAGCGACCAGGGGCTTGAAGAGACCCAGTACTTC
abundance: many
j_gene: TRBJ2-5
d_gene: NA
len: 14
v_gene: TRBV5-1

CDR3aa: CASSPGTYTGELFF
CDR3nt: TGTGCCAGCAGCCCCGGGACTTACACCGGGGAGCTGTTTTTT
abundance: many
j_gene: TRBJ2-2
d_gene: NA
len: 14
v_gene: TRBV11-2

CDR3aa: CASSLGGMGTGRSAETQYF
CDR3nt: TGTGCCAGCAGCTTAGGGGGTATGGGGACAGGGCGCTCCGCAGAGACCCAGTACTTC
abundance: many
j_gene: TRBJ2-5
d_gene: TRBD1
len: 19
v_gene: TRBV11-1

CDR3aa: CATSDPSGNSYNEQFF
CDR3nt: TGTGCCACCAGTGATCCTAGCGGGAATTCCTACAATGAGCAGTTCTTC
abundance: many
j_gene: TRBJ2-1
d_gene: TRBD2
len: 16
v_gene: TRBV24-1

CDR3aa: CATSRQPGVSYNEQFF
CDR3nt: TGTGCCACCAGCAGACAACCGGGGGTCTCCTACAATGAGCAGTTCTTC
abundance: many
j_gene: TRBJ2-1
d_gene: NA
len: 16
v_gene: TRBV15

CDR3aa: CASSLATYRGRGGSSYNEQFF
CDR3nt: TGTGCCAGCAGCTTAGCGACATATAGGGGCAGGGGAGGTAGCTCCTACAATGAGCAGTTCTTC
abundance: many
j_gene: TRBJ2-1
d_gene: NA
len: 21
v_gene: TRBV7-8

CDR3aa: CASSLFGMGYEQYF
CDR3nt: TGTGCCAGCAGCCTCTTTGGGATGGGGTACGAGCAGTACTTC
abundance: medium-sized
j_gene: TRBJ2-7
d_gene: NA
len: 14
v_gene: TRBV13

CDR3aa: CASSQRPGQGSYEQYF
CDR3nt: TGCGCCAGCAGCCAACGACCGGGACAGGGATCCTACGAGCAGTACTTC
abundance: many
j_gene: TRBJ2-7
d_gene: TRBD1
len: 16
v_gene: TRBV4-1

CDR3aa: CASSQDVSGSTDTQYF
CDR3nt: TGTGCCAGCAGCCAAGATGTTAGCGGGAGCACAGATACGCAGTATTTT
abundance: many
j_gene: TRBJ2-3
d_gene: TRBD2
len: 16
v_gene: TRBV4-2

CDR3aa: CASTTRGNDYGYTF
CDR3nt: TGTGCCAGTACTACCAGGGGGAATGACTATGGCTACACCTTC
abundance: many
j_gene: TRBJ1-2
d_gene: TRBD1
len: 14
v_gene: TRBV19

CDR3aa: CASRNTLSPFTQYF
CDR3nt: TGTGCCAGCAGAAATACCCTTTCCCCTTTTACGCAGTATTTT
abundance: many
j_gene: TRBJ2-3
d_gene: NA
len: 14
v_gene: TRBV27

CDR3aa: CASSVEADPWEQYF
CDR3nt: TGTGCCAGCAGCGTAGAGGCCGACCCCTGGGAGCAGTACTTC
abundance: many
j_gene: TRBJ2-7
d_gene: NA
len: 14
v_gene: TRBV9

CDR3aa: CASSQDLRFTGNEQFF
CDR3nt: TGTGCCAGCAGCCAAGACTTACGGTTTACGGGCAATGAGCAGTTCTTC
abundance: many
j_gene: TRBJ2-1
d_gene: NA
len: 16
v_gene: TRBV3-1

CDR3aa: CSARDRDRVMKTQYF
CDR3nt: TGCAGTGCTAGAGACCGGGACAGGGTCATGAAGACCCAGTACTTC
abundance: many
j_gene: TRBJ2-5
d_gene: TRBD1
len: 15
v_gene: TRBV20-1

CDR3aa: CASSRKGNSPLHF
CDR3nt: TGTGCCAGCAGCCGCAAAGGAAATTCACCCCTCCACTTT
abundance: many
j_gene: TRBJ1-6
d_gene: NA
len: 13
v_gene: TRBV3-1

CDR3aa: CASSSSGAQETQYF
CDR3nt: TGCGCCAGCAGCTCTTCAGGCGCCCAAGAGACCCAGTACTTC
abundance: many
j_gene: TRBJ2-5
d_gene: NA
len: 14
v_gene: TRBV5-1

CDR3aa: CASSLAEDSTLNF
CDR3nt: TGCGCCAGCAGCTTGGCCGAGGATTCAACCCTCAACTTT
abundance: few
j_gene: TRBJ1-6
d_gene: NA
len: 13
v_gene: TRBV5-1

CDR3aa: CASSQTRTGDTQYF
CDR3nt: TGTGCCAGCAGCCAAACCCGGACGGGAGATACGCAGTATTTT
abundance: many
j_gene: TRBJ2-3
d_gene: NA
len: 14
v_gene: TRBV7-9

CDR3aa: CASSTRTGRVNYGYTF
CDR3nt: TGTGCCAGCAGCACGCGGACAGGGCGAGTTAACTATGGCTACACCTTC
abundance: many
j_gene: TRBJ1-2
d_gene: TRBD1
len: 16
v_gene: TRBV7-8

CDR3aa: CSAGVSDEQFF
CDR3nt: TGCAGTGCCGGCGTATCAGATGAGCAGTTCTTC
abundance: many
j_gene: TRBJ2-1
d_gene: NA
len: 11
v_gene: TRBV20-1

CDR3aa: CASSFSGGYTDTQYF
CDR3nt: TGTGCCAGCAGCTTTAGCGGGGGGTACACAGATACGCAGTATTTT
abundance: many
j_gene: TRBJ2-3
d_gene: TRBD2
len: 15
v_gene: TRBV7-8

CDR3aa: CSASYPGLSYNEQFF
CDR3nt: TGCAGTGCTAGCTATCCGGGACTATCCTACAATGAGCAGTTCTTC
abundance: many
j_gene: TRBJ2-1
d_gene: TRBD2
len: 15
v_gene: TRBV20-1

CDR3aa: CSARGTSYGYTF
CDR3nt: TGCAGTGCTCGTGGGACGTCCTATGGCTACACCTTC
abundance: many
j_gene: TRBJ1-2
d_gene: NA
len: 12
v_gene: TRBV20-1

CDR3aa: CSARVLASSYEQYF
CDR3nt: TGCAGTGCTAGAGTTCTGGCAAGCTCCTACGAGCAGTACTTC
abundance: many
j_gene: TRBJ2-7
d_gene: NA
len: 14
v_gene: TRBV20-1

CDR3aa: CASSSTGPTDTQYF
CDR3nt: TGCGCCAGCAGCTCGACAGGCCCCACAGATACGCAGTATTTT
abundance: few
j_gene: TRBJ2-3
d_gene: NA
len: 14
v_gene: TRBV5-1

CDR3aa: CASSLRTGATNEKLFF
CDR3nt: TGTGCCAGCAGCCTGAGGACGGGGGCAACTAATGAAAAACTGTTTTTT
abundance: many
j_gene: TRBJ1-4
d_gene: NA
len: 16
v_gene: TRBV9

CDR3aa: CASSEYSSEAFF
CDR3nt: TGTGCCAGCAGCGAATATAGTTCTGAAGCTTTCTTT
abundance: many
j_gene: TRBJ1-1
d_gene: NA
len: 12
v_gene: TRBV28

CDR3aa: CASRRVGTQYF
CDR3nt: TGTGCCAGCCGGCGGGTTGGGACCCAGTACTTC
abundance: many
j_gene: TRBJ2-5
d_gene: NA
len: 11
v_gene: TRBV6-6

CDR3aa: CAISVDRAFTDTQYF
CDR3nt: TGTGCCATCAGTGTCGACAGGGCCTTCACAGATACGCAGTATTTT
abundance: once
j_gene: TRBJ2-3
d_gene: TRBD1
len: 15
v_gene: TRBV10-3

CDR3aa: CASSSSRGRGVYEQYF
CDR3nt: TGTGCCAGCAGCTCGTCGCGGGGCCGGGGGGTCTACGAGCAGTACTTC
abundance: NA
j_gene: TRBJ2-7
d_gene: TRBD2
len: 16
v_gene: TRBV7-9

CDR3aa: CASRSSYNSPLHF
CDR3nt: TGTGCCAGCAGGAGCTCCTATAATTCACCCCTCCACTTT
abundance: many
j_gene: TRBJ1-6
d_gene: NA
len: 13
v_gene: TRBV6-2/TRBV6-3

CDR3aa: CASSPGTGIYEQYF
CDR3nt: TGTGCCAGCTCACCCGGGACAGGGATCTACGAGCAGTACTTC
abundance: NA
j_gene: TRBJ2-7
d_gene: TRBD1
len: 14
v_gene: TRBV18

CDR3aa: CASSPTGAGFHEQYF
CDR3nt: TGCGCCAGCAGCCCGACGGGGGCAGGGTTCCACGAGCAGTACTTC
abundance: many
j_gene: TRBJ2-7
d_gene: NA
len: 15
v_gene: TRBV5-1

CDR3aa: CASSSTGVPDTQYF
CDR3nt: TGTGCCAGCAGTTCGACAGGGGTCCCAGATACGCAGTATTTT
abundance: many
j_gene: TRBJ2-3
d_gene: TRBD1
len: 14
v_gene: TRBV12-3/TRBV12-4

CDR3aa: CSVASATSGSGETQYF
CDR3nt: TGCAGCGTTGCCTCCGCAACTAGCGGGAGCGGGGAGACCCAGTACTTC
abundance: many
j_gene: TRBJ2-5
d_gene: TRBD2
len: 16
v_gene: TRBV29-1

CDR3aa: CASRRGGQGVHNEQFF
CDR3nt: TGTGCCAGCAGACGGGGGGGACAGGGGGTTCACAATGAGCAGTTCTTC
abundance: many
j_gene: TRBJ2-1
d_gene: TRBD1
len: 16
v_gene: TRBV7-2